The 16 T cell receptor beta chains below were found in one sample sequenced in a study of shared clonotypes between healthy human individuals (dated by TCRdb to between 2020 and 2021). Libraries came from the immunoSEQ multiplex PCR assay. TCRdb provides this immuneACCESS table in a form limited to in-frame rearrangements. Some clones are lacking; in checked studies, under half of them reflect an unresolved V gene, and why the rest are absent is not known. The sample table shows under 2.5 million clones, and under 95% are seen once. 0.37% of the sample comes from the top ten. The material sequenced was naive CD4+ T cells from PBMCs. This specimen's cell subset or site label, per the study, means: CD45RA+ positively selected. These receptors were collected from a man younger than 35 in good health. Some clones in this sample may be carry-over from other donors' samples.

In nucleotides, the CDR3 is TGCGCCAGCAGCTCCTATCCGACAGGAGAGTATGGCTACACCTTC. Translated: CASSSYPTGEYGYTF. The V call is TRBV5-1, the J call TRBJ1-2, with a possible D match to TRBD1 (6 bases). The germline CDR1 and CDR2 sequences are SGHRS and YFSETQ. V was pared by 3 bases and J by 5 bases, with 17 bases between. This CDR3 region has 15 residues.

The chain is built from TRBV6-5 and TRBJ2-2; D is possibly TRBD2 (6 bases). The length of the CDR3 is 15 residues. V was shortened by 6 bases and J by 2 bases, with 13 bases between the two germline ends. The germline gives CDR1 MNHEY, CDR2 SVGAGI. The CDR3: CASSSIAVNTGELFF. As DNA, the CDR3 is TGTGCCAGCAGCTCCATAGCGGTCAACACCGGGGAGCTGTTTTTT.

The chain carries TRBV7-3 and TRBJ1-1; D gene uncertain. Germline CDR1 reads SGHTA; CDR2 reads FQGTGA. There are 13 residues in the CDR3. Trimming pared 3 bases from V and 4 bases from J, leaving 9 bases between. The CDR3 bases are TGTGCCAGCAGCTTCACGAAGACCACTGAAGCTTTCTTT. As protein: CASSFTKTTEAFF.

The chain joins TRBV27 to TRBJ2-7, with D maybe TRBD1 (5 bases). Trimming shortened V by 0 bases and J by 7 bases, and 10 bases separated the two germline ends. Germline CDR1 is MNHEY and CDR2 is SMNVEV (reference sequence). The CDR3 extends over 13 amino acids. CDR3 nucleotides: TGTGCCAGCAGTTTATCCCAGGGTAGGGAGCAGTACTTC. Encoded protein: CASSLSQGREQYF.

This chain connects TRBV28 to TRBJ1-1, with D possibly TRBD1 on 5 matching bases. Trimming stripped 6 bases from V and 1 base from J, with 15 bases between. Germline-derived CDR1 and CDR2 are MDHEN and SYDVKM. This CDR3 region has 15 residues. CDR3 DNA sequence: TGTGCCAGCAGCGAGGGCGGGGCGACGAACACTGAAGCTTTCTTT. Amino acid sequence: CASSEGGATNTEAFF.

The chain joins TRBV19 to TRBJ1-1; tentatively, D is TRBD1 (6 bases). Germline V gene data show CDR1 as LNHDA and CDR2 as SQIVND (reference sequence). Trimming shortened V by 3 bases and J by 7 bases, and 15 bases separated the two germline ends. This CDR3 comprises 14 residues. Written as DNA, the CDR3 is TGTGCCAGTAGTATCTTTGCGGGGGCGAGTGAAGCTTTCTTT. Protein product: CASSIFAGASEAFF.

This chain connects TRBV5-4 to TRBJ2-7, with TRBD1 matching over 7 bases. In germline, CDR1 is SGHNT, CDR2 YYREEE (reference sequence). The V and J ends lost 2 bases and 6 bases, in that order; junction bases with no gene match: 8. This CDR3 has 14 residues. The CDR3 region has the DNA TGTGCCAGCAGCTTAAAGACAGGGTCGGGCGAGCAGTACTTC. As protein: CASSLKTGSGEQYF.

The V call is TRBV7-6, the J call TRBJ2-1; 7 nucleotides agree with TRBD2. CDR1 SGHVS and CDR2 FNYEAQ come from the germline V gene. This CDR3 has 15 amino acids. J was trimmed by 2 bases and V by 5 bases; bases with no gene match: 6. In nucleotides, the CDR3 is TGTGCCAGCAGCCGTAGCGGGCCCCCCTACAATGAGCAGTTCTTC. As protein: CASSRSGPPYNEQFF.

This clone was counted a single time. Here the CDR3 DNA reads TGTGCCTGGAGTGCGAAGGGGGGCCGGGGCAATCAGCCCCAGCATTTT. Protein: CAWSAKGGRGNQPQHF. The rearrangement joins TRBV30 to TRBJ1-5; tentatively, D is TRBD1 (6 bases). V was clipped by 1 base and J by 2 bases, with 15 bases between them. Germline V gives CDR1 GTSNPN, CDR2 SVGIG (reference sequence). The CDR3 is made up of 16 amino acids.

V and J are TRBV7-9 and TRBJ1-2; D remains ambiguous. The CDR3 length is 15 residues. Germline V gene sequence: CDR1 SEHNR, CDR2 FQNEAQ (reference sequence). V lost 1 base and J 8 bases, leaving 17 bases between the germline ends. The CDR3, as DNA: TGTGCCAGCAGCTTAGATGGGTATTCTTCAGGAGGCTACACCTTC. Translating gives CASSLDGYSSGGYTF. Full variable domain (missing parts from reference TRBV7-9 and TRBJ1-2): DTGVSQNPRHKITKRGQNVTFRCDPISEHNRLYWYRQTLGQGPEFLTYFQNEAQLEKSRLLSDRFSAERPKGSFSTLEIQRTEQGDSAMYLCASSLDGYSSGGYTFGSGTRLTVV.

This chain uses TRBV29-1 with TRBJ1-2, with no clear D. Per germline, CDR1 SQVTM and CDR2 ANQGSEA. V was shortened by 6 bases and J by 8 bases, with 19 bases between the two germline ends. The CDR3 is 13 amino acids. CDR3 sequence reads: CSVDHAGNRGYTF. In nucleotides, the CDR3 is TGCAGCGTGGATCATGCGGGTAATAGGGGCTACACCTTC.

The chain is built from TRBV2 and TRBJ2-5, with D possibly TRBD2 on 5 matching bases. The CDR3 has 13 amino acids. The germline V and J ends were trimmed by 2 bases and 5 bases, with 9 bases remaining between them. Germline-derived CDR1 and CDR2 are SNHLY and FYNNEI. The DNA of the CDR3 is TGTGCCAGCAGTGAAATCTGGAGGGAGACCCAGTACTTC. Translating it yields CASSEIWRETQYF.

As to this clone: Other DNA sequences from this sample encode an identical CDR3 as well. The J gene is TRBJ2-7, the V gene TRBV5-1, with TRBD2 matching over 7 bases. This CDR3 has 13 amino acids. Germline CDR1 SGHRS, CDR2 YFSETQ. With V trimmed by 3 bases and J by 1 base, 1 base remained unmatched. CDR3 DNA: TGCGCCAGCAGCTCGGGGGGTTCCTACGAGCAGTACTTC. It yields the protein CASSSGGSYEQYF.

The V gene is TRBV9, the J gene TRBJ2-5; maybe TRBD1 (5 bases). Germline lookup yields CDR1 SGDLS and CDR2 YYNGEE. CDR3 length: 15 residues. Trimming stripped 4 bases from V and 2 bases from J, with 15 bases between. The CDR3 region is CASSRQAGLQETQYF. The CDR3 DNA follows: TGTGCCAGCAGCAGGCAGGCAGGGCTACAAGAGACCCAGTACTTC.

The chain recombines TRBV5-6 with TRBJ2-7, with D unresolved. Trimming shortened V by 0 bases and J by 2 bases, and 9 bases separated the two germline ends. The CDR3 totals 14 residues. From germline, CDR1 is SGHDT and CDR2 YYEEEE. The CDR3 is CASSLAPVTYEQYF. Written as DNA, the CDR3 is TGTGCCAGCAGCTTGGCCCCAGTAACCTACGAGCAGTACTTC.

This rearrangement joins TRBV6-4 to TRBJ1-2; 9 bases are shared with TRBD1. The junction had 12 bases not matched to a gene; V was cut back by 6 bases and J by 4 bases. Germline CDR1 and CDR2: MRHNA and SNTAGT. The CDR3 is made up of 16 amino acids. For the CDR3, the DNA is TGTGCCAGCAGAGATGACCCCGGGACAGGGTCCTATGGCTACACCTTC. Translated: CASRDDPGTGSYGYTF.